One and the same sample provided the 19 T cell receptor beta chains below, sequenced in a study of blood T cells in healthy people across ages. PCR was performed a second time for about 6 to 11 cycles using a sample-barcoded 5' primer and a J-beta primer mix. TCRdb reprocessed the 5' RACE reads with MiXCR, giving one entry per CDR3 protein. The sample has about 570,000 distinct CDR3 sequences, 25% to 30% seen once. The sequenced sample consisted of blood. Every receptor here comes from an older woman in good health.

This clonotype was seen more than once but under ten times. The rearrangement uses TRBV29-1 and TRBJ1-3; D call uncertain. The V end was cut by 4 bases, the J end by 0 bases, with 4 bases between. The CDR3 covers 12 residues. Germline V CDR1 and CDR2: SQVTM, ANQGSEA. This CDR3 is CSVGSSGNTIYF. In DNA, the CDR3 is TGCAGCGTTGGGAGCTCTGGAAACACCATATATTTT.

V and J are TRBV21-1 and TRBJ1-6; TRBD1 is the table's D call, not checked against the DNA. TRBV21-1 is shown as a pseudogene. The CDR3 length is 16 residues. As DNA, the CDR3 is TGTGCCAGCAGCAAAGAAAATGTCGCGGGGAATTCACCCCTCCACTTT. Residues: CASSKENVAGNSPLHF.

This clonotype was found a few times. The CDR3: CASSLLVRGVNAGELFF. CDR3 DNA sequence: TGCGCCAGCAGCTTGTTGGTGCGGGGGGTAAACGCCGGGGAGCTGTTTTTT. The chain combines TRBV5-1 with TRBJ2-2; 8 positions agree with TRBD2. The length of the CDR3 is 17 residues. Germline CDR1 SGHRS, CDR2 YFSETQ. The trim removed 1 base at V and 6 bases at J, leaving 11 bases unmatched.

The chain has TRBV7-8 and TRBJ2-5, with 7 bases matching TRBD1. CDR3 length: 15 amino acids. The V segment lost 4 bases and the J segment 5 bases; nucleotides outside the gene matches: 10. Germline values: CDR1 SGHVS, CDR2 FQNEAQ. CDR3 sequence reads: CASSYQTGQGETQYF. The CDR3 coding sequence is TGTGCCAGCAGCTACCAGACAGGGCAGGGGGAGACCCAGTACTTC.

Written as DNA, the CDR3 is TGCAGTGCTAGAGTAAATAGCGGGATCCAAGAGACCCAGTACTTC. Translated, it gives CSARVNSGIQETQYF. This chain links TRBV20-1 with TRBJ2-5, with 8 nucleotides matching TRBD2. Germline CDR1 reads DFQATT; CDR2 reads SNEGSKA (reference sequence). The CDR3 runs to 15 residues. The V gene end was trimmed by 1 base and the J gene end by 1 base; junction bases not matched to a gene: 5.

This clonotype was found a few times. The chain combines TRBV27 with TRBJ2-5; possible D gene TRBD1, 6 bases. The J call may be in error: the DNA end matches TRBJ2-1 better. The V gene's germline CDR1 is MNHEY and CDR2 SMNVEV (reference sequence). The CDR3 is made up of 14 amino acids. The CDR3 DNA follows: TGTGCCAGCAGTAAACAGGGTGTGGACAATGAGCAGTTCTTC. Residues: CASSKQGVDNEQFF.

This clonotype has just a few counts. The junction and the germline gene differ at one end; a read error may be behind it. The V gene is TRBV20-1, the J gene TRBJ2-5; 10 bases align to TRBD2. The better agreement between TRBJ2-1 and the DNA end casts doubt on the J call. The CDR3 is 13 residues long. Germline CDR1 reads DFQATT; CDR2 reads SNEGSKA (reference sequence). CDR3 residues: CSPSGGANNGQFF. CDR3 DNA sequence: TGCAGTCCGAGCGGGGGGGCTAACAATGGGCAGTTCTTC.

This clonotype was seen once. The chain couples TRBV15 to TRBJ1-2; 8 nucleotides line up with TRBD1. V lost 0 bases and J lost 4; bases outside the gene matches: 13. Looked up from germline, CDR1 is LNHNV and CDR2 is YYDKDF (reference sequence). The CDR3 extends over 18 amino acids. DNA for the CDR3: TGTGCCACCAGCAGAGAGGTGTCTTCAGGGGGCACAGGCTATGGCTACACCTTC. Translating it yields CATSREVSSGGTGYGYTF. Full variable domain (rest looked up from reference TRBV15 and TRBJ1-2): DAMVIQNPRYQVTQFGKPVTLSCSQTLNHNVMYWYQQKSSQAPKLLFHYYDKDFNNEADTPDNFQSRRPNTSFCFLDIRSPGLGDTAMYLCATSREVSSGGTGYGYTFGSGTRLTVV.

This clonotype was seen only a few times. This sequence joins TRBV6-2 or TRBV6-3 and TRBJ1-1; 7 bases are a match to TRBD1. This CDR3 comprises 15 residues. The trim removed 2 bases at V and 5 bases at J, leaving 8 bases unmatched. CDR1 and CDR2 (germline): MNHEY, SVGEGT. CDR3 DNA sequence: TGTGCCAGCAGTTACCTTCCGGAGGGGGCTACTGAAGCTTTCTTT. This gives the protein CASSYLPEGATEAFF.

This chain connects TRBV7-2 to TRBJ2-3; D not certain. Trimming shortened V by 2 bases and J by 6 bases, and 6 bases separated the two germline ends. In germline, CDR1 is SGHTA, CDR2 FQGNSA. The CDR3 covers 12 residues. CDR3 coding DNA: TGTGCCAGCAGCTTAAACCGGGATACGCAGTATTTT. Protein sequence: CASSLNRDTQYF.

Turning to this clonotype: Germline is not matched at one junction end, which may reflect a read error. This chain connects TRBV7-3 to TRBJ2-5, with D perhaps matching TRBD2 (6 bases). This CDR3 has 12 residues. Germline loops: CDR1 SGHTA, CDR2 FQGTGA. In DNA, the CDR3 is TGTGCCAGCAGCTTGGGCCTAGGGAGGAAGTTCTTC. Translated: CASSLGLGRKFF.

This clonotype has just a few counts. The chain uses TRBV20-1 and TRBJ2-1; TRBD2 matches 8 bases. After removal of 2 bases from V and 7 bases from J, the junction contained 13 bases not matched to a gene. There are 16 residues in the CDR3. Per germline, CDR1 DFQATT and CDR2 SNEGSKA (reference sequence). The chain's CDR3 is CSARPRGAGGANEQFF. CDR3 bases: TGCAGTGCTAGACCTAGAGGGGCGGGGGGAGCAAATGAGCAGTTCTTC.

This clonotype was seen a handful of times. This chain connects TRBV7-3 to TRBJ2-5; no clear D. The DNA end favors TRBJ2-1, so the J call may be wrong. The CDR3 runs 13 residues. Germline assignment: CDR1 SGHTA and CDR2 FQGTGA. The CDR3 loop reads CASSLNNDNEQFF. CDR3 nucleotide sequence: TGTGCCAGCAGCTTAAATAACGACAATGAGCAGTTCTTC.

This chain links TRBV6-6 with TRBJ2-7; 7 nucleotides agree with TRBD2. The germline V gene encodes CDR1 MNHNY and CDR2 SVGAGI (reference sequence). V shed 7 bases and J 2 bases; nucleotides not matched to a gene: 8. The length of the CDR3 is 14 residues. The CDR3 DNA is TGTGCCAGCACTCGTCCGGGACTAACCTACGAGCAGTACTTC. Amino acids: CASTRPGLTYEQYF.

This clonotype occurred a few times. This sequence joins TRBV20-1 and TRBJ2-1; maybe TRBD1 (6 bases). The DNA end lines up better with TRBJ2-5; the J call may be wrong. In germline, CDR1 is DFQATT, CDR2 SNEGSKA (reference sequence). The CDR3 has 14 amino acids. DNA of the CDR3: TGCAGTGCTAATAGTGGGGGCGGGCAAGAGACCCAGTACTTC. It is translated as CSANSGGGQETQYF.

This clonotype was seen a handful of times. This chain joins TRBV27 and TRBJ2-1; TRBD1 is a possible D gene (6 bases). CDR3 length: 18 residues. Germline V gene lookup returns CDR1 MNHEY and CDR2 SMNVEV (reference sequence). V dropped 3 bases and J dropped 5 bases, with 23 bases sitting between them. The CDR3 nucleotides read TGTGCCAGCAGTTTGGGGGCTAGACCCGGGGCCCTCAACAATGAGCAGTTCTTC. Protein: CASSLGARPGALNNEQFF.

This sequence joins TRBV29-1 and TRBJ2-5; D is perhaps TRBD2 (5 bases). Germline V gene data show CDR1 as SQVTM and CDR2 as ANQGSEA. The CDR3 runs to 11 residues. Trimming stripped 7 bases from V and 5 bases from J, with 11 bases between. The CDR3 is CSAGVPETQYF. The CDR3 bases are TGCAGCGCCGGGGTACCGGAGACCCAGTACTTC.

This clonotype turned up a few times. The chain joins TRBV11-2 to TRBJ2-5; TRBD2 matches 8 bases. CDR1 is SGHAT, CDR2 FQNNGV, per germline. This CDR3 contains 14 residues. The junction had 2 bases not matched to a gene; V was cut back by 3 bases and J by 2 bases. CDR3 region: CASSFSGVQETQYF. DNA for the CDR3: TGTGCCAGCAGCTTTAGCGGGGTTCAAGAGACCCAGTACTTC.

V and J are TRBV30 and TRBJ1-2; no reliable D call. Trimming pared 0 bases from V and 8 bases from J, leaving 7 bases between. This CDR3 comprises 11 residues. Germline CDR1 reads GTSNPN; CDR2 reads SVGIG (reference sequence). CDR3 nucleotides: TGTGCCTGGAGTGTATCAGTAGGCTACACCTTC. As protein: CAWSVSVGYTF.